This TCR beta chain originates from a study of cytomegalovirus exposure and HLA in healthy donors. The PCR used 60 Vbeta and 13 Jbeta primers. Libraries were prepared by immunoSEQ multiplex PCR; TCRdb keeps only in-frame clonotypes and omits some of them. This sample has under 70,000 clones, with 77% found just once. Whole-study results and caveats: Based on reports, TCR beta sequences accurately predicted HLA-A and HLA-B alleles for most subjects.

As concerns this clone: What it binds is not known.

Each donor's status was that of a healthy bone marrow donor. The sequenced material came from PBMCs. The TCR was taken from a female donor in good health and CMV-seronegative.

The CDR3 region has the DNA TGCGCCAGCAGGCCCGACAGGGGTACAGGGGACACTGAAGCTTTCTTT. It specifies CASRPDRGTGDTEAFF. The chain carries TRBV5-1 and TRBJ1-1; TRBD1 matches 8 bases. This CDR3 region has 16 residues. V shed 5 bases, J shed 3 bases, and the junction held 12 bases outside the gene matches. The germline gives CDR1 SGHRS, CDR2 YFSETQ.